One sample yielded the 24 T cell receptor beta chains listed below, sequenced in a study of blood T cells in healthy people across ages. For the second PCR, which ran for about 6 to 11 cycles, a sample-barcoded 5' primer and a J-beta primer mix were used. TCRdb processed the 5' RACE reads anew with MiXCR; each CDR3 protein has one entry. This sample yields roughly 800,000 distinct CDR3 sequences, of which 58% are seen a single time; about 20% belongs to the top ten. The sequenced sample was blood. These receptors were obtained from a young man in good health.

The rearrangement joins TRBV20-1 to TRBJ2-5; no clear D. Germline CDR1 reads DFQATT; CDR2 reads SNEGSKA (reference sequence). Trimming pared 5 bases from V and 2 bases from J, leaving 12 bases between. The CDR3 contains 13 residues. The CDR3 sequence: CSALRAGQETQYF. In nucleotides, the CDR3 is TGCAGTGCTCTACGGGCAGGACAAGAGACCCAGTACTTC.

The V call is TRBV7-2, the J call TRBJ2-2; D is uncertain. Germline CDR1 reads SGHTA; CDR2 reads FQGNSA. Trimming cost V 7 bases and J 6 bases, with 9 bases left between them. The CDR3 length is 12 residues. The CDR3 sequence: CASISLSGELFF. The CDR3 DNA follows: TGTGCCAGCATTTCCCTATCCGGGGAGCTGTTTTTT.

The rearrangement links TRBV4-3 to TRBJ2-1; 14 bases are shared with TRBD2. V was clipped by 3 bases and J by 1 base; unmatched bases: 2. Germline V CDR1 and CDR2: LGHNA, YSLEER. This CDR3 has 17 residues. CDR3 sequence: CASSHRLAGGSYNEQFF. CDR3 nucleotide sequence: TGCGCCAGCAGCCACAGACTAGCGGGAGGGTCCTACAATGAGCAGTTCTTC.

The sample holds a few counts of this clonotype. This chain uses TRBV7-9 with TRBJ1-4; 8 bases are shared with TRBD1. V lost 6 bases and J lost 5; bases outside the gene matches: 11. The CDR3 runs to 16 residues. Germline lookup yields CDR1 SEHNR and CDR2 FQNEAQ (reference sequence). Here the CDR3 reads CASRQTTGGENEKLFF. CDR3 nucleotides: TGTGCCAGCAGGCAAACAACAGGGGGAGAAAATGAAAAACTGTTTTTT.

This clonotype appeared a few times. This sequence joins TRBV10-1 and TRBJ2-1, with D possibly matching TRBD2 (6 bases). The CDR3 has 18 amino acids. Germline values: CDR1 WNHNN, CDR2 SYGVQD (reference sequence). V was cut by 4 bases and J by 1 base, with 20 bases left in between. The CDR3 DNA sequence: TGCGCCAGCAGTGTAGGGAGGTCTAGTTCTCCTTCCTACAATGAGCAGTTCTTC. This encodes CASSVGRSSSPSYNEQFF.

Note on this clonotype: One end of the junction fails to match germline, which may point to a read error. The gene calls are TRBV11-1 and TRBJ2-1; D uncertain. Germline values: CDR1 SGHAT, CDR2 FQDESV (reference sequence). CDR3 length: 13 residues. CDR3 loop: CASRNWDDNGQFF. CDR3 DNA: TGTGCCAGCAGGAATTGGGATGACAATGGGCAGTTCTTC.

This clonotype was counted a few times. The chain couples TRBV3-1 to TRBJ2-1, with 7 bases matching TRBD1. The CDR3 is made up of 16 amino acids. Looked up from germline, CDR1 is LGHDT and CDR2 is YNNKEL (reference sequence). J was trimmed by 9 bases and V by 3 bases; bases with no gene match: 14. The CDR3 DNA reads as TGTGCCAGCAGCCACCCGGGACAGCTATTTGGTGGTGAGCAGTTCTTC. Encoded protein: CASSHPGQLFGGEQFF.

CDR3 loop: CSAEKRTAPDTQYF. The CDR3 nucleotides are TGCAGCGCCGAAAAAAGGACAGCCCCAGATACGCAGTATTTT. The rearrangement joins TRBV29-1 to TRBJ2-3, with D possibly TRBD1 on 6 matching bases. The V gene's germline CDR1 is SQVTM and CDR2 ANQGSEA. The V end was cut by 7 bases, the J end by 4 bases, with 18 bases between. The CDR3 is 14 residues long.

The chain uses TRBV12-3 or TRBV12-4 and TRBJ1-2; D uncertain. This CDR3 has 12 amino acids. Trimming removed 1 base at V and 8 bases at J, with 8 bases between. CDR3 sequence reads: CASSLVDRGYTF. The CDR3 DNA reads as TGTGCCAGCAGTTTAGTAGATCGCGGCTACACCTTC.

The chain links TRBV20-1 to TRBJ1-3; a possible D gene is TRBD1 (5 bases). Trimming pared 3 bases from V and 1 base from J, leaving 7 bases between. This CDR3 has 13 residues. CDR1 DFQATT and CDR2 SNEGSKA come from the germline V gene (reference sequence). The CDR3 loop is CSARGGSGNTIYF. The CDR3 nucleotides are TGCAGTGCTAGGGGGGGTTCTGGAAACACCATATATTTT.

The chain links TRBV6-5 to TRBJ1-1, with D possibly TRBD1 on 6 matching bases. V was clipped by 7 bases and J by 5 bases, with 14 bases between them. Germline V gene sequence: CDR1 MNHEY, CDR2 SVGAGI. This CDR3 comprises 13 residues. CDR3 sequence reads: CASMRGARTEAFF. In nucleotides, the CDR3 is TGTGCCAGCATGAGGGGGGCGAGGACTGAAGCTTTCTTT.

The genes are TRBV27 and TRBJ2-2; D possibly corresponds to TRBD2 (6 bases). There are 15 residues in the CDR3. Deletions cut 6 bases from V and 4 bases from J, with 15 bases between. The V gene's germline CDR1 is MNHEY and CDR2 SMNVEV (reference sequence). CDR3 sequence: CASRPPRGGTGELFF. The CDR3 DNA follows: TGTGCCAGCAGACCCCCGAGGGGAGGCACCGGGGAGCTGTTTTTT.

This clonotype has more than one count but fewer than ten. The chain couples TRBV6-2 or TRBV6-3 to TRBJ2-5; D remains unclear. Germline CDR1 and CDR2: MNHEY and SVGEGT. With 5 bases removed from V and 10 bases from J, the gap between germline ends came to 17 bases. This CDR3 spans 13 amino acids. CDR3 in amino acids: CASSRSSGAIQYF. The CDR3 DNA reads as TGTGCCAGCAGTCGATCGTCCGGAGCCATCCAGTACTTC.

V usage is TRBV2 and J usage is TRBJ2-7; 9 bases line up with TRBD1. The germline CDR1 and CDR2 sequences are SNHLY and FYNNEI. J gave up 7 bases and V 5 bases, and 12 bases lay outside the gene matches. The CDR3 sequence is 15 residues long. The CDR3 DNA sequence: TGTGCCAGCAGTCTCACCGGGACAGGGTATCTGGAGCAGTACTTC. Protein sequence: CASSLTGTGYLEQYF.

The chain employs TRBV20-1 and TRBJ2-7; TRBD2 agrees at 8 bases. The V gene end was trimmed by 0 bases and the J gene end by 4 bases; junction bases not matched to a gene: 14. The CDR3 contains 17 residues. From germline, CDR1 is DFQATT and CDR2 SNEGSKA (reference sequence). CDR3 sequence: CSARDRVTGLVGYEQYF. The CDR3 DNA follows: TGCAGTGCTAGAGATCGCGTGACGGGACTAGTCGGGTACGAGCAGTACTTC.

The chain combines TRBV5-4 with TRBJ2-5; D not resolved. The CDR3 runs 13 residues. Germline CDR1 SGHNT, CDR2 YYREEE (reference sequence). Deletions cut 3 bases from V and 1 base from J, with 7 bases between. DNA for the CDR3: TGTGCCAGCAGCTCTTACTTCCAAGAGACCCAGTACTTC. It encodes CASSSYFQETQYF.

The chain has TRBV6-4 and TRBJ1-1; no reliable D call. Germline CDR1 is MRHNA and CDR2 is SNTAGT. The germline V and J ends were trimmed by 4 bases and 11 bases, with 17 bases remaining between them. The CDR3 has 13 amino acids. The CDR3 nucleotides read TGTGCCAGCAGTGTCTCCTATTCCACCCACGCTTTCTTT. As protein: CASSVSYSTHAFF.

The rearrangement joins TRBV2 to TRBJ2-5; a possible D gene is TRBD2 (6 bases). This CDR3 is 12 amino acids long. Germline V gives CDR1 SNHLY, CDR2 FYNNEI. With 8 bases removed from V and 5 bases from J, the gap between germline ends came to 12 bases. The CDR3 loop is CASGPRGETQYF. The CDR3 coding sequence is TGTGCCAGCGGCCCTCGGGGGGAGACCCAGTACTTC.

The rearrangement uses TRBV4-2 and TRBJ1-2, with TRBD1 matching over 10 bases. There are 15 residues in the CDR3. Trimming took 1 base from V and 3 from J; bases not matched to a gene: 2. Per the germline V gene, CDR1 is LGHNA and CDR2 is YNFKEQ. The CDR3 DNA reads TGTGCCAGCAGCCAAGTCGGGACAGGGGACTATGGCTACACCTTC. This translates into CASSQVGTGDYGYTF.

The chain joins TRBV28 to TRBJ2-7; D perhaps matches TRBD2 (6 bases). The V end lost 5 bases, the J end lost 3 bases, and 32 bases lay between the germline ends. The length of the CDR3 is 20 residues. Germline-derived CDR1 and CDR2 are MDHEN and SYDVKM. The CDR3 sequence: CASSTMHMGGIGEFSYEQYF. In nucleotides, the CDR3 is TGTGCCAGCAGTACCATGCATATGGGGGGAATTGGGGAATTCAGCTACGAGCAGTACTTC.

The chain uses TRBV4-3 and TRBJ2-2; TRBD2 is a possible D gene (5 bases). The CDR3 consists of 15 residues. Germline V gene lookup returns CDR1 LGHNA and CDR2 YSLEER. Trimming removed 0 bases from V and 6 bases from J, with 11 bases in between. CDR3 amino acids: CASSQDPSRAGELFF. CDR3 nucleotides: TGCGCCAGCAGCCAAGATCCTAGCAGAGCCGGGGAGCTGTTTTTT.

This chain connects TRBV4-3 to TRBJ2-1; 10 bases align to TRBD2. The CDR3 is 15 amino acids. V lost 0 bases to trimming and J lost 7 bases; unmatched junction nucleotides: 3. Germline CDR1 LGHNA, CDR2 YSLEER. Here the CDR3 DNA reads TGCGCCAGCAGCCAAGAGACTAGCGGGCGGAATGAGCAGTTCTTC. It encodes CASSQETSGRNEQFF.

This chain joins TRBV11-1 and TRBJ2-4; D may be TRBD1 (7 bases). The last part of the DNA fits TRBJ2-7 better; the J call may be wrong. The CDR3 loop spans 15 amino acids. Germline CDR1 and CDR2: SGHAT and FQDESV (reference sequence). CDR3 residues: CASSLHRGLIYEQYF. In DNA, the CDR3 is TGTGCCAGCAGCTTACACAGGGGACTTATCTACGAGCAGTACTTC.

This clonotype was picked up many times. The chain joins TRBV6-5 to TRBJ2-5, with D tentatively TRBD2 (5 bases). The CDR3 covers 14 residues. V lost 5 bases, J lost 5 bases, and 15 bases lay in between. The germline gives CDR1 MNHEY, CDR2 SVGAGI. The CDR3 protein is CASSVSGSGETQYF. CDR3 nucleotide sequence: TGTGCCAGCAGTGTCTCCGGGTCGGGGGAGACCCAGTACTTC.